Shown below are 20 T cell receptor beta chains from a single sample sequenced in a study of CD8 T cells in Susac syndrome (dated by TCRdb to between 2017 and 2020). Libraries came from the immunoSEQ multiplex PCR assay. RNA was extracted with the RNeasy kit and about 0.5 to 1 ug was reverse transcribed using random hexamers. TCRdb itself trimmed the public reads at Q25 with fastp, ran MiXCR and retained productive beta chains. Every distinct CDR3 protein forms one entry, paired with its most common genes and DNA. Counted in this sample were about 200,000 distinct CDR3 sequences; 90% to 95% of them appeared once. The biggest ten clones account for 0.08% to 0.11% of the sample. The specimen sequenced was CD4+ T cells from PBMCs. The receptors come from a human donor in good health.

This clonotype has just one count. The chain uses TRBV3-1 and TRBJ2-1; 9 positions agree with TRBD2. V shed 2 bases and J 5 bases; nucleotides not matched to a gene: 7. CDR3 length: 16 residues. Looked up from germline, CDR1 is LGHDT and CDR2 is YNNKEL (reference sequence). The CDR3 spells CASSQIAGVRHNEQFF. In DNA, the CDR3 is TGTGCCAGCAGCCAAATAGCGGGAGTTAGACACAATGAGCAGTTCTTC.

The chain carries TRBV29-1 and TRBJ2-7, with TRBD1 as a possible D gene (5 bases). Germline V CDR1 and CDR2: SQVTM, ANQGSEA. V lost 3 bases, J lost 2 bases, and 17 bases lay in between. The CDR3 sequence is 15 residues long. The CDR3 here is CSVDEQGLGTYEQYF. In DNA, the CDR3 is TGCAGCGTTGACGAGCAGGGCCTTGGGACCTACGAGCAGTACTTC.

The chain combines TRBV11-2 with TRBJ2-2; 9 bases fit TRBD1. CDR3 length: 18 amino acids. The junction had 17 bases not matched to a gene; V was cut back by 6 bases and J by 6 bases. In germline, CDR1 is SGHAT, CDR2 FQNNGV. The CDR3 is CASRSSPIWTGEPGELFF. CDR3 sequence (DNA): TGTGCCAGCAGATCTAGCCCTATCTGGACAGGGGAACCCGGGGAGCTGTTTTTT.

The chain joins TRBV20-1 to TRBJ1-2; D not certain. Germline CDR1 is DFQATT and CDR2 is SNEGSKA (reference sequence). The CDR3 contains 14 residues. V shed 5 bases and J shed 8 bases, with 21 bases lying between them. CDR3 in amino acids: CSALSLAGVSGYTF. In nucleotides, the CDR3 is TGCAGTGCTCTCTCACTAGCGGGAGTCTCCGGCTACACCTTC.

The chain has TRBV29-1 and TRBJ1-5; D is unresolved. Germline values: CDR1 SQVTM, CDR2 ANQGSEA. V gave up 4 bases and J gave up 3 bases, with 13 bases separating them. This CDR3 comprises 14 residues. This CDR3 reads CSVAPDGFNQPQHF. Here the CDR3 DNA reads TGCAGCGTTGCCCCGGACGGTTTCAATCAGCCCCAGCATTTT.

The gene calls are TRBV3-1 and TRBJ2-5, with TRBD2 matching 7 bases. V lost 4 bases and J lost 2; bases outside the gene matches: 10. CDR3 length: 16 residues. CDR1 is LGHDT, CDR2 YNNKEL, per germline (reference sequence). CDR3 sequence reads: CASSPTQGGQQETQYF. CDR3 DNA sequence: TGTGCCAGCAGCCCGACCCAGGGAGGGCAGCAAGAGACCCAGTACTTC.

This chain connects TRBV29-1 to TRBJ1-2, with D unresolved. Deletions cut 8 bases from V and 8 bases from J, with 15 bases between. The germline V gene has CDR1 SQVTM and CDR2 ANQGSEA. The CDR3 totals 11 residues. The CDR3 here is CSSWGVGGYTF. For the CDR3, the DNA is TGCAGCTCCTGGGGAGTCGGAGGCTACACCTTC.

The rearrangement links TRBV20-1 to TRBJ2-3, with TRBD2 identical over 9 bases. Germline V gives CDR1 DFQATT, CDR2 SNEGSKA (reference sequence). There are 16 residues in the CDR3. With 1 base clipped from V and 0 bases from J, the junction kept 5 bases outside the gene matches. The CDR3 sequence: CSARAATSGSTDTQYF. In DNA form, the CDR3 reads TGCAGTGCTAGAGCTGCGACTAGCGGAAGCACAGATACGCAGTATTTT.

The genes are TRBV20-1 and TRBJ2-7, with 8 bases matching TRBD2. The CDR3 is 16 residues long. Germline CDR1 reads DFQATT; CDR2 reads SNEGSKA (reference sequence). V shed 5 bases and J 1 base; nucleotides not matched to a gene: 13. The CDR3 region has the DNA TGCAGTGCTTTCGCTTTTAGCGGGGAAAAGTCCTACGAGCAGTACTTC. Translated, it gives CSAFAFSGEKSYEQYF.

As DNA, the CDR3 is TGTGCCAGCTCACCGGGGGACTCCGGGGTACTGTTTTTT. Translation: CASSPGDSGVLFF. This chain uses TRBV18 with TRBJ1-4, with TRBD1 as a possible D gene (5 bases). Trimming removed 3 bases at V and 13 bases at J, with 15 bases between. Germline CDR1 KGHSH, CDR2 LQKENI. The CDR3 extends over 13 amino acids.

This chain links TRBV29-1 with TRBJ1-5, with TRBD1 identical over 8 bases. V was clipped by 6 bases and J by 5 bases; unmatched bases: 6. Germline loops: CDR1 SQVTM, CDR2 ANQGSEA. The CDR3 is made up of 13 amino acids. CDR3 nucleotides: TGCAGCGTAGTGACAGGGGCAGATCAGCCCCAGCATTTT. This gives the protein CSVVTGADQPQHF.

In its sample, this clonotype was seen once. The rearrangement uses TRBV9 and TRBJ2-1; D unclear. Trimming took off 3 bases at V and 0 bases at J, with 10 bases between the two ends. This CDR3 has 15 residues. CDR1 and CDR2 (germline): SGDLS, YYNGEE. This CDR3 is CASSADGGSYNEQFF. CDR3 DNA sequence: TGTGCCAGCAGCGCTGACGGTGGCTCCTACAATGAGCAGTTCTTC.

In the case of this clonotype: One end of the junction fails to match germline, which may point to a read error. The gene calls are TRBV5-1 and TRBJ2-5; D may be TRBD1 or TRBD2 (5 bases each). Per the germline V gene, CDR1 is SGHRS and CDR2 is YFSETQ. This CDR3 comprises 14 residues. The CDR3: CASSLSGDQETQYF. CDR3 sequence (DNA): TGCGCCAGCAGCTTGTCCGGGGACCAGGAGACCCAGTACTTC. The variable domain in full, completed from reference TRBV5-1 and TRBJ2-5, reads KAGVTQTPRYLIKTRGQQVTLSCSPISGHRSVSWYQQTPGQGLQFLFEYFSETQRNKGNFPGRFSGRQFSNSRSEMNVSTLELGDSALYLCASSLSGDQETQYFGPGTRLLVL.

This chain links TRBV3-1 with TRBJ2-1; the match to TRBD2 covers 7 bases. CDR3 size: 16 residues. The J segment lost 4 bases and the V segment lost 6 bases, leaving 12 bases of the junction unmatched. The V gene's germline CDR1 is LGHDT and CDR2 YNNKEL (reference sequence). The CDR3 sequence is CASRLRGEGRYNEQFF. The CDR3 bases are TGTGCCAGCAGGTTACGGGGGGAAGGTCGGTACAATGAGCAGTTCTTC.

The gene calls are TRBV13 and TRBJ1-4; TRBD1 aligns across 9 bases. Germline assignment: CDR1 PRHDT and CDR2 FYEKMQ (reference sequence). This CDR3 is 13 amino acids long. V gave up 8 bases and J gave up 7 bases; unmatched junction bases: 5. The CDR3 nucleotides are TGTGCCAGCGCTCCGACAGGGGGTGAAAAACTGTTTTTT. Its translation is CASAPTGGEKLFF.

The chain carries TRBV7-2 and TRBJ2-5; D uncertain. CDR3 length equals 11 residues. V shed 6 bases and J shed 4 bases, with 6 bases lying between them. Germline V gene sequence: CDR1 SGHTA, CDR2 FQGNSA. For the CDR3, the DNA is TGTGCCAGCAGGTGGATAGAGACCCAGTACTTC. This encodes CASRWIETQYF.

This chain uses TRBV18 with TRBJ2-5; no clear D gene. The CDR3 is 12 residues long. V lost 3 bases and J 3 bases, leaving 5 bases between the germline ends. Per germline, CDR1 KGHSH and CDR2 LQKENI. CDR3 nucleotide sequence: TGTGCCAGCTCACCTGCCGAAGAGACCCAGTACTTC. Translating gives CASSPAEETQYF. Full variable domain (rest looked up from reference TRBV18 and TRBJ2-5): NAGVMQNPRHLVRRRGQEARLRCSPMKGHSHVYWYRQLPEEGLKFMVYLQKENIIDESGMPKERFSAEFPKEGPSILRIQQVVRGDSAAYFCASSPAEETQYFGPGTRLLVL.

The rearrangement uses TRBV7-8 and TRBJ2-7; either TRBD1 or TRBD2 may fit D (5 bases each). The V gene lost 0 bases and the J gene lost 5 bases, with 11 bases spanning the gap. Germline-derived CDR1 and CDR2 are SGHVS and FQNEAQ. The CDR3 has 14 amino acids. The CDR3 coding sequence is TGTGCCAGCAGCTTAGCAGGAGTGGGGGACGAGCAGTACGTC. It yields the protein CASSLAGVGDEQYV.

The gene calls are TRBV24-1 and TRBJ1-2; D ambiguous. Germline V lookup: CDR1 KGHDR, CDR2 SFDVKD. The CDR3 is 12 amino acids. With 6 bases removed from V and 4 bases from J, the gap between germline ends came to 8 bases. The CDR3 protein is CATSQDGYGYTF. The CDR3, as DNA: TGTGCCACCAGTCAAGACGGCTATGGCTACACCTTC.

V gene TRBV20-1 combines with J gene TRBJ2-7; D perhaps matches TRBD2 (7 bases). Between the trimmed V and J ends, which lost 0 bases and 6 bases, there was a span of 24 bases. The CDR3 has 17 residues. Per the germline V gene, CDR1 is DFQATT and CDR2 is SNEGSKA (reference sequence). CDR3 loop: CSARDAGRGALKSEQYV. DNA of the CDR3: TGCAGTGCTAGAGATGCGGGGAGGGGGGCCCTAAAATCCGAGCAGTACGTC.